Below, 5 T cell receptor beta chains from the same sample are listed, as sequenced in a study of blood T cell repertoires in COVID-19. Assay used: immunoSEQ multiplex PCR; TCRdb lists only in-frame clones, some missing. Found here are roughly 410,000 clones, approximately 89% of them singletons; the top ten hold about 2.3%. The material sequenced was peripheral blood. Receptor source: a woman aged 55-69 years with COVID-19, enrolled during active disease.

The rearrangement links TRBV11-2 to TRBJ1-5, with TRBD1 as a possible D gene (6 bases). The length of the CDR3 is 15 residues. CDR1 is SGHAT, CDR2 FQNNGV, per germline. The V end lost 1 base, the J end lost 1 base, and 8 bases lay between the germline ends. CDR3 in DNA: TGTGCCAGCAGCTTAGCCCAGGGGAGCAATCAGCCCCAGCATTTT. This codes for CASSLAQGSNQPQHF. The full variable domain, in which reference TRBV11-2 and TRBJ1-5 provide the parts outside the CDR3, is EAGVAQSPRYKIIEKRQSVAFWCNPISGHATLYWYQQILGQGPKLLIQFQNNGVVDDSQLPKDRFSAERLKGVDSTLKIQPAKLEDSAVYLCASSLAQGSNQPQHFGDGTRLSIL.

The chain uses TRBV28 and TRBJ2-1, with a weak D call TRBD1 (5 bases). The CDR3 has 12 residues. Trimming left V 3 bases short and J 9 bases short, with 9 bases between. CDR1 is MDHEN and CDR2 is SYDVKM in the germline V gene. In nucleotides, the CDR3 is TGTGCCAGCAGTTTCAGGGTTATTGAGCAGTTCTTC. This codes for CASSFRVIEQFF.

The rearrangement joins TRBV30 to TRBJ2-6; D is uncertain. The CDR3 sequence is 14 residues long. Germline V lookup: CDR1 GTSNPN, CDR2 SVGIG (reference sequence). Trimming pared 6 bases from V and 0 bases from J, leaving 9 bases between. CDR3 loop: CACAQSSGANVLTF. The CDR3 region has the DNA TGTGCCTGCGCACAGAGCTCTGGGGCCAACGTCCTGACTTTC.

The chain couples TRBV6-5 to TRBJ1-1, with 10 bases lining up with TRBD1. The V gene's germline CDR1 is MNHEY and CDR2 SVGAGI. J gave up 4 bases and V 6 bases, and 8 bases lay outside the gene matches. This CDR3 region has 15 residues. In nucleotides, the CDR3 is TGTGCCAGCAGCCCATTGACAGGGGGCGTCACTGAAGCTTTCTTT. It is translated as CASSPLTGGVTEAFF.

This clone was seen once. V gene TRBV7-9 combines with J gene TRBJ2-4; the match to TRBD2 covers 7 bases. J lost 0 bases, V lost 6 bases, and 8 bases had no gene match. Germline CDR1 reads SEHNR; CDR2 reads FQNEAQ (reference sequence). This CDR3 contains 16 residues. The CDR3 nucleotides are TGTGCCAGCAGTCTAGGCGGGGGAGTAGCCAAAAACATTCAGTACTTC. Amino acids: CASSLGGGVAKNIQYF.